This note documents a single T cell receptor beta chain sequence. Its antigen is currently unknown. Sequencing of DNA taken from cultured CD4+ T cells relied on the Oncomine TCR Beta short-read assay. TCRdb redid the calling of the PCR reads with MiXCR, one entry per CDR3 protein. The table has roughly 13,000 distinct CDR3 sequences, roughly 50% seen once; the top ten hold 16%. The data are from a study of vaccination and CD4 T cells after COVID-19. On the study more broadly: The convalescent group had six males, four females, seven Caucasians, two Asians, one multiracial. Samples were taken after vaccination, a median of around 78 days after dose two, with a range of 14 to 241. At a median approximately 97 days (range 35 to 161) after diagnosis, post-COVID samples were drawn.

V was clipped by 2 bases and J by 5 bases; unmatched bases: 4. This CDR3 has 14 residues. Germline V gene lookup returns CDR1 SGHNT and CDR2 YYREEE (reference sequence). Specified treatment: roughly ten-day PBMC culture with coronavirus spike peptide pools or control peptides (ViraFEST assay). This clonotype originated in a human donor who had recovered from COVID-19. Material: CD4+ T cells from blood, cultured in vitro. V usage is TRBV5-4 and J usage is TRBJ2-5; 9 bases map to TRBD2. CDR3 bases: TGTGCCAGCAGCTTAGCGGGAGGAGCGGAGACCCAGTACTTC. This translates into CASSLAGGAETQYF.